The 9 T cell receptor beta chains below all came from one sample that was sequenced in a study of naive and memory T cell subsets. The sample's treatment: skin biopsy from PPD injection site in Mantoux-positive individual. The library had UMIs added by 3' ligation of an oligonucleotide to TCR cDNA. Four PCR rounds used nested alpha and beta constant region primers plus the SP2 primer. TCRdb reprocessed the UMI-ligation and nested PCR reads via MiXCR and lists one record per CDR3 protein. This table has fewer than 35,000 distinct CDR3 sequences, less than 8.5% appearing once. The sample consisted of skin, taken from a tuberculin skin test site. These receptors were taken from an adult in good health.

This clonotype was found many times. The chain employs TRBV11-2 and TRBJ2-7; no firm D call. Germline CDR1 and CDR2: SGHAT and FQNNGV. CDR3 length: 12 residues. The V end was cut by 4 bases, the J end by 1 base, with 5 bases between. The CDR3 loop is CASSWGSYEQYF. As DNA, the CDR3 is TGTGCCAGCAGCTGGGGATCCTACGAGCAGTACTTC.

This clonotype was seen ten or more times. Here the CDR3 reads CSVEVNRQGREQYF. CDR3 coding DNA: TGCAGCGTTGAAGTCAACAGACAGGGTAGAGAGCAGTACTTC. The gene calls are TRBV29-1 and TRBJ2-7; 7 nucleotides line up with TRBD1. The CDR3 contains 14 residues. V shed 1 base, J shed 7 bases, and the junction held 10 bases outside the gene matches. Germline CDR1 SQVTM, CDR2 ANQGSEA.

With respect to this clonotype: One base away lies a much larger clone, so this may be a sequencing read error. The chain has TRBV18 and TRBJ1-1; TRBD1 agrees at 8 bases. CDR1 is KGHSH and CDR2 is LQKENI in the germline V gene. The CDR3 loop spans 14 amino acids. Trimming at V came to 4 bases and at J to 5 bases, leaving 6 bases not matched to a gene. The CDR3 DNA reads TGTGCCAGCTCACTCTGGACAGGGAGTACTGAAGCTTTCTTT. It translates to CASSLWTGSTEAFF.

This clonotype was observed at least ten times. The chain carries TRBV28 and TRBJ2-7; 10 nucleotides line up with TRBD1. CDR3 length equals 15 residues. V gave up 5 bases and J gave up 3 bases; unmatched junction bases: 7. The germline gives CDR1 MDHEN, CDR2 SYDVKM. CDR3 amino acids: CASSPPGQGFYEQYF. The CDR3 nucleotides read TGTGCCAGCAGTCCCCCGGGACAGGGGTTCTACGAGCAGTACTTC. Drawing the rest from reference TRBV28 and TRBJ2-7, the complete variable domain is DVKVTQSSRYLVKRTGEKVFLECVQDMDHENMFWYRQDPGLGLRLIYFSYDVKMKEKGDIPEGYSVSREKKERFSLILESASTNQTSMYLCASSPPGQGFYEQYFGPGTRLTVT.

The chain is built from TRBV27 and TRBJ2-2; possibly TRBD2 for D (5 bases). V lost 5 bases and J 5 bases, leaving 21 bases between the germline ends. From germline, CDR1 is MNHEY and CDR2 SMNVEV (reference sequence). The CDR3 runs 17 residues. The DNA for the CDR3 is TGTGCCAGCAGTCCAAATCTGGGGAGCCCCGGGACCGGGGAGCTGTTTTTT. Its protein is CASSPNLGSPGTGELFF.

Many counts were recorded for this clonotype. The genes are TRBV12-3 or TRBV12-4 and TRBJ1-4; 7 bases map to TRBD1. The CDR3 runs 14 residues. Trimming cost V 6 bases and J 7 bases; bases outside gene matches: 8. CDR3 sequence: CASSVRQGGEKLFF. The CDR3 DNA reads as TGTGCCAGCAGCGTTCGACAGGGAGGTGAAAAACTGTTTTTT.

The table lists this clonotype with a few counts. The J gene is TRBJ1-1, the V gene TRBV19; 8 bases are shared with TRBD1. CDR3 length: 14 amino acids. The germline V gene encodes CDR1 LNHDA and CDR2 SQIVND (reference sequence). The V and J ends lost 6 bases and 1 base, in that order; junction bases with no gene match: 4. CDR3 sequence: CASSLQGGNTEAFF. The CDR3 bases are TGTGCCAGTAGCTTACAGGGGGGGAACACTGAAGCTTTCTTT. The complete variable domain, with remaining parts taken from reference TRBV19 and TRBJ1-1, reads DGGITQSPKYLFRKEGQNVTLSCEQNLNHDAMYWYRQDPGQGLRLIYYSQIVNDFQKGDIAEGYSVSREKKESFPLTVTSAQKNPTAFYLCASSLQGGNTEAFFGQGTRLTVV.

In its sample, this clonotype was seen many times. This chain joins TRBV20-1 and TRBJ1-2; 9 bases align to TRBD1. Germline V gene data show CDR1 as DFQATT and CDR2 as SNEGSKA (reference sequence). CDR3 length equals 14 residues. After removal of 3 bases from V and 1 base from J, the junction contained 3 bases not matched to a gene. CDR3 coding DNA: TGCAGTGCTAGTGGGACAGGGAATAACTATGGCTACACCTTC. Its protein is CSASGTGNNYGYTF.

This clonotype came up a few times. This chain uses TRBV6-2 or TRBV6-3 with TRBJ2-3; 9 bases fit TRBD2. The CDR3 runs 14 residues. Germline V lookup: CDR1 MNHEY, CDR2 SVGEGT. V was clipped by 4 bases and J by 6 bases; unmatched bases: 5. CDR3 protein: CASSSGTSRDTQYF. For the CDR3, the DNA is TGTGCCAGCAGTTCGGGGACTAGCCGGGATACGCAGTATTTT.